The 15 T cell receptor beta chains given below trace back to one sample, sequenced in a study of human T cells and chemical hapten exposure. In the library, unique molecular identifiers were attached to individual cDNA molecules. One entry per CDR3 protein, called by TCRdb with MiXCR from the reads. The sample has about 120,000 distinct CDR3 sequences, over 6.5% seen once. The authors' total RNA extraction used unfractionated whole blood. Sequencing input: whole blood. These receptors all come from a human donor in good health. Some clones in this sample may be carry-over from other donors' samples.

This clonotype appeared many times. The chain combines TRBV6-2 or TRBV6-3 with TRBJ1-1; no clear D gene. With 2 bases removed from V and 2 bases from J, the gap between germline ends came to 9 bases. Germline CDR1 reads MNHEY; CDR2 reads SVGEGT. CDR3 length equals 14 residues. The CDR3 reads CASSYERQNTEAFF. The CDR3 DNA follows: TGTGCCAGCAGTTACGAACGGCAAAACACTGAAGCTTTCTTT.

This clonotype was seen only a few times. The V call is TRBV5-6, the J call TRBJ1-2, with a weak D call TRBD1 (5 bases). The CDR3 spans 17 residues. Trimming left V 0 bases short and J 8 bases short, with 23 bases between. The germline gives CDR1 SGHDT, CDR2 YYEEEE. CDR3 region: CASSLVRRQLQLGGYTF. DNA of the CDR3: TGTGCCAGCAGCTTGGTCCGACGACAGCTCCAGCTCGGAGGCTACACCTTC.

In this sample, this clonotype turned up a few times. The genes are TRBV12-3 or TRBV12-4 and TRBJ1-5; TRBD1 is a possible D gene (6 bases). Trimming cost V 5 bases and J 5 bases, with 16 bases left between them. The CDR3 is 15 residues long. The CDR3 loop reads CASSPTDRRDQPQHF. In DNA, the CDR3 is TGTGCCAGCAGTCCCACTGACAGGCGGGATCAGCCCCAGCATTTT.

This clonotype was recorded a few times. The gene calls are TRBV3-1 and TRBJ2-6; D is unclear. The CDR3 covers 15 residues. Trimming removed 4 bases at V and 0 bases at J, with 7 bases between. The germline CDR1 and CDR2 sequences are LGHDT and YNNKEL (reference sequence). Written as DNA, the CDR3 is TGTGCCAGCAGCCGAGGAACCTCTGGGGCCAACGTCCTGACTTTC. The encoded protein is CASSRGTSGANVLTF.

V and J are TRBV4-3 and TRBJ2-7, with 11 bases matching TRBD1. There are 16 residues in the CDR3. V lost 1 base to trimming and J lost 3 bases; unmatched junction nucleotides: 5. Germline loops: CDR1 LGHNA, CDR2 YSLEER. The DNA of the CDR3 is TGCGCCAGCAGCCAAGGCGCCGGGACAGGGGGCTACGAGCAGTACTTC. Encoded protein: CASSQGAGTGGYEQYF.

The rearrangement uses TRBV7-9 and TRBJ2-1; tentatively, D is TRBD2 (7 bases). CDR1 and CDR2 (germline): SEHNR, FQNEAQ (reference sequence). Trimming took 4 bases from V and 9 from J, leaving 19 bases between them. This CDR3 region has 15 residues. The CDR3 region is CASSSIAAGASEQFF. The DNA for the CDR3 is TGTGCCAGCAGCTCCATAGCGGCGGGGGCTAGTGAGCAGTTCTTC.

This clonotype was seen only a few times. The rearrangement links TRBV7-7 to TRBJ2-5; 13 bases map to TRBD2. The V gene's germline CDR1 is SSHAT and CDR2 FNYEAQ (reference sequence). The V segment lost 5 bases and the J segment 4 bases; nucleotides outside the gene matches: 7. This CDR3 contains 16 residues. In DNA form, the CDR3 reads TGTGCCAGCAGCCGGGGACTAGCGGGACCCCCAGAGACCCAGTACTTC. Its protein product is CASSRGLAGPPETQYF.

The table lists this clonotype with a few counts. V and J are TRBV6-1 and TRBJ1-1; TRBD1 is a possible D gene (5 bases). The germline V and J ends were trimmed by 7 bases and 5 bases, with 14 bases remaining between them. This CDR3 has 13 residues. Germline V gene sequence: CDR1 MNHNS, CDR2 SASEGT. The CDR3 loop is CASIGGGGTEAFF. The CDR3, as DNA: TGTGCCAGCATCGGAGGCGGGGGGACTGAAGCTTTCTTT.

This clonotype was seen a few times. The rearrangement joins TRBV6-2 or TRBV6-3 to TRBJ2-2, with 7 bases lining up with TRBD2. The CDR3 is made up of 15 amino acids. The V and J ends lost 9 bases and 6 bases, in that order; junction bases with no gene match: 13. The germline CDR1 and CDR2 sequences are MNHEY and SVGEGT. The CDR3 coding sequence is TGTGCCAGACAAACCCTTAGCGGGTTGTCCGGGGAGCTGTTTTTT. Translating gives CARQTLSGLSGELFF.

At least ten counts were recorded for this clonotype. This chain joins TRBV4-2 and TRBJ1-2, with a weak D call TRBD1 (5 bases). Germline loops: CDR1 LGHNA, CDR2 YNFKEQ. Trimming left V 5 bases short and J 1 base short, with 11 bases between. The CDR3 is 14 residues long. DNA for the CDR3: TGTGCCAGCAGCGGGGACCAAATTAACTATGGCTACACCTTC. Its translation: CASSGDQINYGYTF.

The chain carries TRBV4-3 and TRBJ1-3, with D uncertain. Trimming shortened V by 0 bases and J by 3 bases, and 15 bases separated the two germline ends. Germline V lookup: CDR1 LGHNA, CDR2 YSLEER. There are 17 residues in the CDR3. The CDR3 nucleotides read TGCGCCAGCAGCCAAGATTGGGGAGAAGGGATTGGAAACACCATATATTTT. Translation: CASSQDWGEGIGNTIYF.

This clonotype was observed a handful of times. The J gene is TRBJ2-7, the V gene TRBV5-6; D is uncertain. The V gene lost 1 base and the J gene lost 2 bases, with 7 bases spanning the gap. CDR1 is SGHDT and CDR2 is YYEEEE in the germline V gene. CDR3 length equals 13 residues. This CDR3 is CASSLLDPYEQYF. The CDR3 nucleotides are TGTGCCAGCAGCTTGCTAGACCCCTACGAGCAGTACTTC.

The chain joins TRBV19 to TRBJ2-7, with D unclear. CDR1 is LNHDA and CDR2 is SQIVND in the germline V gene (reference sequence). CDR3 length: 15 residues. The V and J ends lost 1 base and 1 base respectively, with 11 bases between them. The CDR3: CASSIGRAESYEQYF. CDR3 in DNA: TGTGCCAGTAGTATAGGTCGTGCAGAGTCCTACGAGCAGTACTTC.

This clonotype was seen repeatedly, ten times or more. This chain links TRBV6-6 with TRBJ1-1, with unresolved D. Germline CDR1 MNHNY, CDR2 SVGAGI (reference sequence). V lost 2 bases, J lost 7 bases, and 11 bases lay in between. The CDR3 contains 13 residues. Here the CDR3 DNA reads TGTGCCAGCAGTTACGAACGAAGAGGTGAAGCTTTCTTT. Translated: CASSYERRGEAFF.

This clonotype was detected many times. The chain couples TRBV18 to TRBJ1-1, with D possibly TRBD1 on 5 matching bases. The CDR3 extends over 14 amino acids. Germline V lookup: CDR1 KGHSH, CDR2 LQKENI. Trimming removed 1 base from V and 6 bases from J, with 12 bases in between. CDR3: CASSPLHKGSEAFF. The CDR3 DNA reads TGTGCCAGCTCACCACTACACAAGGGGTCTGAAGCTTTCTTT.